Following are 8 T cell receptor beta chains from one sample sequenced in a study of blood T cell repertoires in COVID-19 (dated by TCRdb to the early 2020s). Receptor amplification or capture employed the immunoSEQ multiplex PCR assay. The source is immuneACCESS, and TCRdb retained only in-frame sequences with V and J called. Part of the clones is not carried over; for the studies checked, unresolved V genes explain less than half of this, and the remainder is unexplained. The table for this sample lists approximately 200,000 clones; around nine tenths of them were counted only once. 5.5% to 7.5% of the sample is in the top ten clones. Specimen: peripheral blood. Receptors were obtained from a man aged 60 to 75 who had recovered from COVID-19.

The V call is TRBV12-5, the J call TRBJ1-4; possible D gene TRBD1, 5 bases. CDR3 length equals 18 residues. Deletions cut 6 bases from V and 8 bases from J, with 28 bases between. Germline V CDR1 and CDR2: LGHNT, FRNRAP. CDR3: CASGPISPWTEGKEKLFF. CDR3 bases: TGTGCTAGTGGACCAATATCCCCCTGGACGGAGGGGAAGGAAAAACTGTTTTTT.

The rearrangement links TRBV29-1 to TRBJ1-2; the D gene is possibly TRBD1 (5 bases). Germline CDR1 SQVTM, CDR2 ANQGSEA. Trimming shortened V by 1 base and J by 2 bases, and 5 bases separated the two germline ends. The CDR3 sequence is 12 residues long. In nucleotides, the CDR3 is TGCAGCGTTGAAGGGACAAACTATGGCTACACCTTC. Translated, it gives CSVEGTNYGYTF.

The chain links TRBV5-1 to TRBJ2-3; 9 nucleotides match TRBD2. CDR3 length: 15 residues. CDR1 is SGHRS and CDR2 is YFSETQ in the germline V gene. Unmatched junction bases numbered 9, after V lost 4 bases and J lost 6 bases. The CDR3 bases are TGCGCCAGCAGCATTAGCGGGAGTCTCCCCGATACGCAGTATTTT. Translated, it gives CASSISGSLPDTQYF.

V and J are TRBV10-3 and TRBJ2-1, with 9 bases fitting TRBD2. V dropped 6 bases and J dropped 5; count of bases not matched to a gene: 14. This CDR3 has 17 amino acids. Germline CDR1 ENHRY, CDR2 SYGVKD. CDR3: CAISGVRTSDGDNEQFF. CDR3 sequence (DNA): TGTGCCATCAGCGGGGTTAGGACTAGCGATGGGGACAATGAGCAGTTCTTC.

The rearrangement uses TRBV28 and TRBJ1-1; D is possibly TRBD1 (5 bases). The CDR3 runs 15 residues. Looked up from germline, CDR1 is MDHEN and CDR2 is SYDVKM. Trimming cost V 4 bases and J 9 bases, with 21 bases left between them. The CDR3 bases are TGTGCCAGCAGTTCGGGGGGGAGGGGCCGACGGCAAGCTTTCTTT. As protein: CASSSGGRGRRQAFF. Together with reference TRBV28 and TRBJ1-1, the CDR3 gives the full variable domain: DVKVTQSSRYLVKRTGEKVFLECVQDMDHENMFWYRQDPGLGLRLIYFSYDVKMKEKGDIPEGYSVSREKKERFSLILESASTNQTSMYLCASSSGGRGRRQAFFGQGTRLTVV.

V usage is TRBV6-4 and J usage is TRBJ1-2; 7 nucleotides line up with TRBD1. The CDR3 totals 13 residues. With V trimmed by 5 bases and J by 2 bases, 2 bases remained unmatched. CDR1 is MRHNA, CDR2 SNTAGT, per germline. As DNA, the CDR3 is TGTGCCAGCAGTAAACAGGGGAACTATGGCTACACCTTC. It encodes CASSKQGNYGYTF.

V gene TRBV7-3 combines with J gene TRBJ2-7; D may be TRBD1 (6 bases). CDR1 and CDR2 from the germline V gene are SGHTA and FQGTGA. The ends were cut back, 5 bases at V and 3 bases at J, with 20 bases in the middle. CDR3 length: 16 residues. Here the CDR3 DNA reads TGTGCCAGCAGCGCCAGGGGAGACAGCTTCTTCTACGAGCAGTACTTC. Translation gives CASSARGDSFFYEQYF.

CDR3 loop: CASSYQLPGTYEQYF. The DNA of the CDR3 is TGTGCCAGCAGCTACCAGCTCCCCGGGACCTACGAGCAGTACTTC. This rearrangement joins TRBV5-6 to TRBJ2-7, with a tentative D call TRBD2 (5 bases). The length of the CDR3 is 15 residues. Between the trimmed V and J ends, which lost 3 bases and 2 bases, there was a span of 15 bases. Germline-derived CDR1 and CDR2 are SGHDT and YYEEEE.